A selection of T cell receptor beta chains follows, all from one sample in a study of molecular identifiers for immune sequencing clone quantification. TCRdb re-derived calls from the PCR reads in MiXCR, one entry per CDR3 protein. The repertoire holds a few hundred thousand distinct CDR3 sequences, with roughly 23% as singletons. Input material: naive CD8+ T cells from blood, with Jurkat cell RNA spiked in. These receptors were obtained from a human donor in good health. Some libraries in this study had Jurkat cell RNA spiked in. The conserved cysteine and the conserved F or W are not part of the CDR3 here. Fields, in order: CDR3 protein, D gene, J gene, V gene, clone size. The D gene is left open where the match is weak. Not all rows give a size; the values are once, few, many and, for expanded clones, a class.

SARDMYYEQY	.	TRBJ2-7	TRBV20-1	few
AIPLGGLGNGYT	.	TRBJ1-2	TRBV12-3/TRBV12-4	.
SVEDPLAGGDYEQY	TRBD2	TRBJ2-7	TRBV29-1	many
ASSLGDRAGF	TRBD1	TRBJ2-4	TRBV7-9	many
ASSPGPPYEQY	.	TRBJ2-7	TRBV13	many
ASSPVPRQTYEQY	.	TRBJ2-7	TRBV4-1	many
ASSSLNYGYT	.	TRBJ1-2	TRBV12-3/TRBV12-4	.
ASSSGQVYEQY	TRBD1	TRBJ2-7	TRBV11-2	few
SARDLLAGMYNEQF	TRBD2	TRBJ2-1	TRBV20-1	.
SVEVFTGGVYEQY	TRBD1	TRBJ2-7	TRBV29-1	many
ASSLSSAPNTEAF	.	TRBJ1-1	TRBV7-9	many
SAPGQAGGTDTQY	TRBD2	TRBJ2-3	TRBV20-1	.
ASSQNKNRAFEQY	.	TRBJ2-7	TRBV4-3	many
ASSGGTVAGRETQY	.	TRBJ2-5	TRBV5-1	few
ASSAEGLALYNEQF	TRBD2	TRBJ2-1	TRBV9	few
ASSFEGRNRLEAF	.	TRBJ1-1	TRBV28	many
ASKIQGWENEKLF	.	TRBJ1-4	TRBV5-1	many
ASSITTGWTEAF	TRBD1	TRBJ1-1	TRBV6-5	.
ASSHREVRTGELL	.	TRBJ2-2	TRBV3-1	.
AWSISSPDTQY	.	TRBJ2-3	TRBV30	.
ASSVELTFTDTQY	.	TRBJ2-3	TRBV9	.
ASSLLSWTDTQY	.	TRBJ2-3	TRBV6-5	many
ATSRDSRERSSYNEQF	.	TRBJ2-1	TRBV15	few
ASSLLTGLDQPQH	TRBD1	TRBJ1-5	TRBV27	few
ASSSPSGLQEPHSSYEQY	.	TRBJ2-7	TRBV7-9	once
ASSVPGPSAYNEQF	.	TRBJ2-1	TRBV19	few
ASSFPTSGGSYEQY	TRBD2	TRBJ2-7	TRBV5-1	.
AWSGDTDYEQY	.	TRBJ2-7	TRBV30	.
ASSEGTVTSTDTQY	.	TRBJ2-3	TRBV9	many
ASSMLLAPNEQF	.	TRBJ2-1	TRBV19	few
ASSGGLAGGRGYEQY	TRBD2	TRBJ2-7	TRBV25-1	.
ASSLVAGGAY	.	TRBJ2-7	TRBV28	few
ASSLTGSTGELF	.	TRBJ2-2	TRBV7-9	many
ASSQDRPSGEQY	TRBD2	TRBJ2-7	TRBV4-3	.
ASSSLRGELF	.	TRBJ2-2	TRBV11-3	.
ASSAHRAPTGELF	.	TRBJ2-2	TRBV9	many
AGRTVNTEAF	.	TRBJ1-1	TRBV27	.
ASSDDLGTQY	.	TRBJ2-3	TRBV13	few
SARDSGVEYYEQY	.	TRBJ2-7	TRBV20-1	many
ASSQGDRGEQY	TRBD1	TRBJ2-7	TRBV23-1	.
ASSTRVSSYEQY	.	TRBJ2-7	TRBV28	many
ASSQERTSGVTGELF	TRBD2	TRBJ2-2	TRBV4-3	few
ASSQGSADTQY	.	TRBJ2-3	TRBV19	many
ASNSGAGETQY	.	TRBJ2-5	TRBV9	many
ASSQDPGGANVLT	.	TRBJ2-6	TRBV14	many
ASSQDWIRFWAGGTGELF	TRBD1	TRBJ2-2	TRBV4-3	few
ASSPRPVFFYGYT	.	TRBJ1-2	TRBV6-5	.
ASSKVRGRGWGTGELF	TRBD2	TRBJ2-2	TRBV19	many
ASSTGTRAPDTQY	.	TRBJ2-3	TRBV19	.
AWSSGEGTDTQY	.	TRBJ2-3	TRBV30	many
ASSIRTGDTEAF	TRBD1	TRBJ1-1	TRBV7-6	many
ATPSGGSYNEQF	TRBD2	TRBJ2-1	TRBV24-1	few
ASSYSSLVGTEAF	.	TRBJ1-1	TRBV6-6	many